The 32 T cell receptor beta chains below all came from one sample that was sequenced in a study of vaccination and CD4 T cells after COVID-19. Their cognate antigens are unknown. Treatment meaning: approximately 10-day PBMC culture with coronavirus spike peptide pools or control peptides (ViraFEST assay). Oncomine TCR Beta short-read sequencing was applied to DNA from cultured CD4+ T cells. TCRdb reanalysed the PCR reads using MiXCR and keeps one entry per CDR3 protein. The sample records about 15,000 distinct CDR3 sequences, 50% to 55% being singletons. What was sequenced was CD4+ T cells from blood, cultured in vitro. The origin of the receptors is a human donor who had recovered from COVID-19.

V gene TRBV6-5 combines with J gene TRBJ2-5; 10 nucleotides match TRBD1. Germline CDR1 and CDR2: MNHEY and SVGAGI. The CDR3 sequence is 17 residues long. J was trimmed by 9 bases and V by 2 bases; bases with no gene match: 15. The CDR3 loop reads CASSYAPGQGSKSPQYF. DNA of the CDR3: TGTGCCAGCAGTTACGCACCGGGACAGGGGAGCAAGAGTCCCCAGTACTTC.

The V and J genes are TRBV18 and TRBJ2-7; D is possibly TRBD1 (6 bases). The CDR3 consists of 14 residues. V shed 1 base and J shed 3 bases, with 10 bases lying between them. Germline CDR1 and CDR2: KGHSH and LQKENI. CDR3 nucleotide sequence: TGTGCCAGCTCACCACGACAGGAGAGCTACGAGCAGTACTTC. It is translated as CASSPRQESYEQYF.

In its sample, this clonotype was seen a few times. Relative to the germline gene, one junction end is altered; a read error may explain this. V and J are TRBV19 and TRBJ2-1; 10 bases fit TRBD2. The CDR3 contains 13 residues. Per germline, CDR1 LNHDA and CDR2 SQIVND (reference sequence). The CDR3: CASSESLAGDKIF. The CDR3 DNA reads TGTGCCAGTAGTGAGTCCCTAGCGGGAGACAAGATCTTC.

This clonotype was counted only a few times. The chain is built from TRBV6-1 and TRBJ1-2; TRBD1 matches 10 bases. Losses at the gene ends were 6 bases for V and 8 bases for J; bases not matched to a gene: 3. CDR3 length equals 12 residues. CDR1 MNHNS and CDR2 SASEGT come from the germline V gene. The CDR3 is CASRGQGRGYTF. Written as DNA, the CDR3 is TGTGCCAGCAGGGGACAGGGGAGAGGCTACACCTTC.

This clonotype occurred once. CDR3 loop: CSAREPTITAEAFF. For the CDR3, the DNA is TGCAGTGCTAGAGAACCGACAATCACCGCTGAAGCTTTCTTT. The chain links TRBV20-1 to TRBJ1-1; D is uncertain. Germline-derived CDR1 and CDR2 are DFQATT and SNEGSKA (reference sequence). The CDR3 runs 14 residues. V was pared by 0 bases and J by 6 bases, with 14 bases between.

CDR3 sequence reads: CASSVGLAAYNEQFF. CDR3 DNA: TGTGCCAGCAGCGTGGGACTAGCGGCCTACAATGAGCAGTTCTTC. The gene calls are TRBV7-3 and TRBJ2-1; TRBD2 aligns across 11 bases. The CDR3 extends over 15 amino acids. J gave up 2 bases and V 5 bases, and 2 bases lay outside the gene matches. Germline CDR1 SGHTA, CDR2 FQGTGA.

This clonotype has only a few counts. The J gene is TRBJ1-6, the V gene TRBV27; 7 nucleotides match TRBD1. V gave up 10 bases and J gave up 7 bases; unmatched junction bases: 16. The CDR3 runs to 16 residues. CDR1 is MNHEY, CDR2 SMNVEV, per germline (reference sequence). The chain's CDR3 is CATGGLHRGINSPLHF. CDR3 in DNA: TGTGCCACCGGGGGCCTACACAGGGGTATCAATTCACCCCTCCACTTT.

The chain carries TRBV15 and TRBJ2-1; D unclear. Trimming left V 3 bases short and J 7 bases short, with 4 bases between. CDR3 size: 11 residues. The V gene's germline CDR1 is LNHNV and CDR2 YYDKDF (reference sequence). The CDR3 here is CATSSGNEQFF. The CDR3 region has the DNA TGTGCCACCAGCAGTGGGAATGAGCAGTTCTTC. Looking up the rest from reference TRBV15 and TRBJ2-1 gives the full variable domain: DAMVIQNPRYQVTQFGKPVTLSCSQTLNHNVMYWYQQKSSQAPKLLFHYYDKDFNNEADTPDNFQSRRPNTSFCFLDIRSPGLGDTAMYLCATSSGNEQFFGPGTRLTVL.

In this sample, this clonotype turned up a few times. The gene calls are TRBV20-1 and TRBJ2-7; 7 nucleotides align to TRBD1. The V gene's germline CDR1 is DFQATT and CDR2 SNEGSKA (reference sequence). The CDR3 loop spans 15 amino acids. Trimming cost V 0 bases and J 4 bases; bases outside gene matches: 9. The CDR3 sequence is CSARDHHRGLYEQYF. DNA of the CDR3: TGCAGTGCTAGAGATCATCATAGGGGGCTTTACGAGCAGTACTTC.

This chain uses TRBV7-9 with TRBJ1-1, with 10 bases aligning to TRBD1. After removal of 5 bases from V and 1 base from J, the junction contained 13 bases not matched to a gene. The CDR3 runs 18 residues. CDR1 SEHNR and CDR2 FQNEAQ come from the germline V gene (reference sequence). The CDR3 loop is CASSPTRWDRGTNTEAFF. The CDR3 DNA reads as TGTGCCAGCAGCCCTACTAGGTGGGACAGGGGCACGAACACTGAAGCTTTCTTT.

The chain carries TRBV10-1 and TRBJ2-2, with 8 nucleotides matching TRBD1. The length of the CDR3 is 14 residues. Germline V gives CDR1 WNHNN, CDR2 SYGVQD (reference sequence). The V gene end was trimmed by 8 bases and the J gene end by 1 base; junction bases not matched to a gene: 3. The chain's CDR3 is CASQGAGNTGELFF. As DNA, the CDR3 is TGCGCCAGCCAGGGGGCCGGGAACACCGGGGAGCTGTTTTTT.

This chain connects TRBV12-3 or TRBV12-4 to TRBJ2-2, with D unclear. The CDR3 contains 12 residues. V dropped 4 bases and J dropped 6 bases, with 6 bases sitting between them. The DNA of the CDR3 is TGTGCCAGCAGTTGGGCCGCCGGGGAGCTGTTTTTT. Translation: CASSWAAGELFF.

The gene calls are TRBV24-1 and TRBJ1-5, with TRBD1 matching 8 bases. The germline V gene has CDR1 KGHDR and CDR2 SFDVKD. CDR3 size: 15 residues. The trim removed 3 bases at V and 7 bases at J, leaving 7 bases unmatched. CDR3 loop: CATSDRTGHRQPQHF. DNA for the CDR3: TGTGCCACCAGTGATCGGACAGGGCATAGGCAGCCCCAGCATTTT.

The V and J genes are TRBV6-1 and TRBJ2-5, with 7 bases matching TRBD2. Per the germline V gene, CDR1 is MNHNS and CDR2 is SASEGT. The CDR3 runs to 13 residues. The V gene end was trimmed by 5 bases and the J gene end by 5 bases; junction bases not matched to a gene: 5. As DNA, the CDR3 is TGTGCCAGCAGTACGAGCGGGAAGGAGACCCAGTACTTC. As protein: CASSTSGKETQYF.

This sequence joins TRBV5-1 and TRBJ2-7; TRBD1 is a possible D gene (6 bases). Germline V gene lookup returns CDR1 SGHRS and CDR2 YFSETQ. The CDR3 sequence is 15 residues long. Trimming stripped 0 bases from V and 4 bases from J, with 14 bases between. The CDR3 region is CASSLGARGGYEQYF. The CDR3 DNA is TGCGCCAGCAGCTTGGGGGCCAGAGGGGGATACGAGCAGTACTTC.

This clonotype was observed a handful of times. CDR3 in amino acids: CASSFSLGQTSYGYTF. The CDR3 region has the DNA TGTGCCAGCAGCTTCTCATTGGGACAGACAAGCTATGGCTACACCTTC. J is TRBJ1-2 and V is TRBV7-9; 7 positions agree with TRBD1. The CDR3 has 16 residues. V was clipped by 3 bases and J by 4 bases; unmatched bases: 11. CDR1 and CDR2 from the germline V gene are SEHNR and FQNEAQ (reference sequence).

This chain's CDR3 is CASKPDTGYGYTF. For the CDR3, the DNA is TGTGCCTCAAAGCCTGACACGGGCTATGGCTACACCTTC. The chain is built from TRBV19 and TRBJ1-2; D is undetermined. The germline gives CDR1 LNHDA, CDR2 SQIVND (reference sequence). The CDR3 contains 13 residues. Trimming cost V 11 bases and J 4 bases, with 17 bases left between them.

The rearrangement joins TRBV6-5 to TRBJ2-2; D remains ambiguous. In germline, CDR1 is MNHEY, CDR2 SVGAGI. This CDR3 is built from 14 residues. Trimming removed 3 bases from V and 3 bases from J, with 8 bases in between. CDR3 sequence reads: CASSYSDHTGELFF. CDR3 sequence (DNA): TGTGCCAGCAGTTATTCAGACCACACCGGGGAGCTGTTTTTT.

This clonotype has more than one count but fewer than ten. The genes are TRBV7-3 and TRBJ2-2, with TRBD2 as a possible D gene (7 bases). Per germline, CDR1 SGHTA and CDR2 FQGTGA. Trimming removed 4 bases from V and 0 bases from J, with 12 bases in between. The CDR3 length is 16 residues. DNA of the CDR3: TGTGCCAGCAGCTCCTTAGGGGGGGCGAACACCGGGGAGCTGTTTTTT. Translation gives CASSSLGGANTGELFF.

The CDR3 DNA is TGTGCCAGCAGCCTCAAGACTAGCGGATTCTACAATGAGCAGTTCTTC. Protein: CASSLKTSGFYNEQFF. The rearrangement joins TRBV7-3 to TRBJ2-1, with 9 bases fitting TRBD2. J was trimmed by 3 bases and V by 5 bases; bases with no gene match: 8. The CDR3 length is 16 residues. Germline CDR1 is SGHTA and CDR2 is FQGTGA.

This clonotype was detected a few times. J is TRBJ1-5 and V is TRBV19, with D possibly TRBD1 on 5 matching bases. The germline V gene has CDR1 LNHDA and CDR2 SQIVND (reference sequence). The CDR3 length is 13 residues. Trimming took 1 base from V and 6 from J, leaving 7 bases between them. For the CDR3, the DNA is TGTGCCAGTAGTATAGGGGGGAGTCAGCCCCAGCATTTT. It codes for CASSIGGSQPQHF. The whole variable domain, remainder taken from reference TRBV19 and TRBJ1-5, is DGGITQSPKYLFRKEGQNVTLSCEQNLNHDAMYWYRQDPGQGLRLIYYSQIVNDFQKGDIAEGYSVSREKKESFPLTVTSAQKNPTAFYLCASSIGGSQPQHFGDGTRLSIL.

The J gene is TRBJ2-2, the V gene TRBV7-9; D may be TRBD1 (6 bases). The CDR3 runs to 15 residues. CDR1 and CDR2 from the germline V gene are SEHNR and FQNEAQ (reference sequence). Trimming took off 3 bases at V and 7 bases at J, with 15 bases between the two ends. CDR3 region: CASSFYRVGGGELFF. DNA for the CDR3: TGTGCCAGCAGCTTTTACAGGGTTGGAGGCGGGGAGCTGTTTTTT.

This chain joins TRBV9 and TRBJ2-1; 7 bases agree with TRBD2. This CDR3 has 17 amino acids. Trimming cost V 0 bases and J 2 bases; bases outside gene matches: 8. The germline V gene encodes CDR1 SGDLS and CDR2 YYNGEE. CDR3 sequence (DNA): TGTGCCAGCAGCGTAGGGGTGGGAGGGCCCCCCTACAATGAGCAGTTCTTC. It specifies CASSVGVGGPPYNEQFF.

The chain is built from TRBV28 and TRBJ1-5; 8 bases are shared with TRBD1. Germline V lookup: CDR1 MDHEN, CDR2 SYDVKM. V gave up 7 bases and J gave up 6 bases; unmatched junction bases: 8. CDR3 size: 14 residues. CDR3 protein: CASTTGQGGQPQHF. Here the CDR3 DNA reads TGTGCCAGCACAACCGGACAGGGTGGTCAGCCCCAGCATTTT.

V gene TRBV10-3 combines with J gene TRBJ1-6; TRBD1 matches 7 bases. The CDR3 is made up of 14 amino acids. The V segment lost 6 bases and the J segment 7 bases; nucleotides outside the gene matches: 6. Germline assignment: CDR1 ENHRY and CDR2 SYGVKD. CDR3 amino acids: CAIRRQGRNSPLHF. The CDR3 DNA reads TGTGCCATCAGGAGACAGGGTCGGAATTCACCCCTCCACTTT.

The CDR3: CASSGGNEKLFF. In nucleotides, the CDR3 is TGTGCCAGCAGCGGTGGTAATGAAAAACTGTTTTTT. The genes are TRBV28 and TRBJ1-4, with D unresolved. V lost 6 bases, J lost 4 bases, and 6 bases lay in between. This CDR3 is 12 amino acids long. The germline V gene encodes CDR1 MDHEN and CDR2 SYDVKM.

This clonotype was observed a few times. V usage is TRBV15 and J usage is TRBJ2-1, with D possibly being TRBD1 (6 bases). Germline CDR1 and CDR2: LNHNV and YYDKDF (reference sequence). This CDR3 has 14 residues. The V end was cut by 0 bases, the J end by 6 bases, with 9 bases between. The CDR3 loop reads CATSRDRQVNEQFF. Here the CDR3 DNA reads TGTGCCACCAGCAGAGATCGACAGGTCAATGAGCAGTTCTTC.

CDR3 region: CASSEYAGDFYTF. The CDR3 DNA reads as TGTGCCAGCAGTGAGTACGCGGGGGACTTCTACACCTTC. The rearrangement uses TRBV28 and TRBJ1-2; possibly TRBD1 for D (5 bases). Per germline, CDR1 MDHEN and CDR2 SYDVKM. Deletions cut 5 bases from V and 10 bases from J, with 17 bases between. The CDR3 has 13 amino acids.

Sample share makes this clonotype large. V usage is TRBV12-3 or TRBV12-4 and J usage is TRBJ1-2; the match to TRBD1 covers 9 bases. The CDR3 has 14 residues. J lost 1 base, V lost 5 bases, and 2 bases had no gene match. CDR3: CASSPTGGNYGYTF. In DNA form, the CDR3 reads TGTGCCAGCAGTCCGACAGGGGGTAACTATGGCTACACCTTC.

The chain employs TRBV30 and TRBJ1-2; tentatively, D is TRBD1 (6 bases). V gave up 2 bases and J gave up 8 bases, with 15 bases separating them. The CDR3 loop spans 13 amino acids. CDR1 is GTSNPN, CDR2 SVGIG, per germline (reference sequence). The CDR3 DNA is TGTGCCTGGAGTTTCGGGGGGCGTGAGGGCTACACCTTC. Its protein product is CAWSFGGREGYTF.

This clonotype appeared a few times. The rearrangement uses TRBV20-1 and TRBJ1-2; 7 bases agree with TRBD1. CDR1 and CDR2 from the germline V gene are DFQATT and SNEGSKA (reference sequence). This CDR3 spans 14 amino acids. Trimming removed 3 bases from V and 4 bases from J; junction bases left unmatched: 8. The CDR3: CSASSGGLPYGYTF. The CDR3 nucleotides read TGCAGTGCTAGCTCAGGGGGTCTCCCCTATGGCTACACCTTC.

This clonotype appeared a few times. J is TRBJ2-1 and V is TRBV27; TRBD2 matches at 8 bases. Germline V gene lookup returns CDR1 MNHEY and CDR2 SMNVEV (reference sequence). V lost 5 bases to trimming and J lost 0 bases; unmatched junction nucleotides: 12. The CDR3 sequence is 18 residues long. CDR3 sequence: CASSPTSGSYSSYNEQFF. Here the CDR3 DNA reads TGTGCCAGCAGTCCAACTAGCGGATCTTACAGCTCCTACAATGAGCAGTTCTTC.